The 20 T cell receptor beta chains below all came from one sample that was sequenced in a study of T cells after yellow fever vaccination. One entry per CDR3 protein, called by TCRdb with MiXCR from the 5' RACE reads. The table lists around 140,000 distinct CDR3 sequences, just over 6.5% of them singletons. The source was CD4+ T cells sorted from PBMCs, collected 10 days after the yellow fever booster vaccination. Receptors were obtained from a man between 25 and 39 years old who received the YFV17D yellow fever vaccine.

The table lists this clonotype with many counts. CDR3 in amino acids: CSARWGMNTEAFF. CDR3 DNA sequence: TGCAGTGCTAGATGGGGGATGAACACTGAAGCTTTCTTT. V gene TRBV20-1 combines with J gene TRBJ1-1; TRBD1 might be the D (5 bases). This CDR3 is 13 amino acids long. V shed 2 bases and J shed 0 bases, with 7 bases lying between them. Germline V lookup: CDR1 DFQATT, CDR2 SNEGSKA (reference sequence).

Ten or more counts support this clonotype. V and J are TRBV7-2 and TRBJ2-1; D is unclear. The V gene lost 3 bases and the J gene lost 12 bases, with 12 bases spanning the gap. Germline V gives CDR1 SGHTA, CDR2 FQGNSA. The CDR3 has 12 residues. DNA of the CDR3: TGTGCCAGCAGCTTTGCGTCCAAGGTGCAGTTCTTC. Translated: CASSFASKVQFF.

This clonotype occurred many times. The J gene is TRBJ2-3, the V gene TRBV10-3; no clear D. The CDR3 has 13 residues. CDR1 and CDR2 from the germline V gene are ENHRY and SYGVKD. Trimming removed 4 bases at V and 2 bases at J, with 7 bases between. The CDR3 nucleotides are TGTGCCATCAGTGGGGGAATCACAGATACGCAGTATTTT. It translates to CAISGGITDTQYF.

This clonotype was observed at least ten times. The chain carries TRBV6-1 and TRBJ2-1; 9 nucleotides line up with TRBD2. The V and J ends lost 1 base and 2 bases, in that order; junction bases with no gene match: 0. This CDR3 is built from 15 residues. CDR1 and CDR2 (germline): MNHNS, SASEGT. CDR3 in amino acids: CASSEVAGAYNEQFF. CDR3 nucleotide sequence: TGTGCCAGCAGTGAAGTAGCGGGAGCCTACAATGAGCAGTTCTTC.

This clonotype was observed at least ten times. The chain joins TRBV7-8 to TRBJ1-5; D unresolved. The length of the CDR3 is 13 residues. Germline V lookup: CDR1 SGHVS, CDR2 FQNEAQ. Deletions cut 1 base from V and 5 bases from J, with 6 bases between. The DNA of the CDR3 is TGTGCCAGCAGCTTAGGGGGAGATCAGCCCCAGCATTTT. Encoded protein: CASSLGGDQPQHF.

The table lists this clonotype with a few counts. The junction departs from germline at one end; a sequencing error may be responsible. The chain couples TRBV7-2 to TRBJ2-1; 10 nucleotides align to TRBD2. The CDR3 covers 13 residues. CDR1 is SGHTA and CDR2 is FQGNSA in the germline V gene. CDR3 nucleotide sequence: TGTGCCAGCAGCTACGAGCGGGGGGGGCCGCCACTCTTC. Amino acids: CASSYERGGPPLF.

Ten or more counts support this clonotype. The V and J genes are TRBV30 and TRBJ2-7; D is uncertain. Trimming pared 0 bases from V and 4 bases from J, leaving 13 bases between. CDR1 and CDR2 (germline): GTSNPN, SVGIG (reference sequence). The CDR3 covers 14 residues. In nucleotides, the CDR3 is TGTGCCTGGAGTGTCGCAGGAAAGGAATACGAGCAGTACTTC. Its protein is CAWSVAGKEYEQYF.

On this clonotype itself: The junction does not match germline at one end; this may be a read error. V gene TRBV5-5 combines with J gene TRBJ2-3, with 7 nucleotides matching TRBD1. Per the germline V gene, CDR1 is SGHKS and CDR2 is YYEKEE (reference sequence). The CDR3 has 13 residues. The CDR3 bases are TGTGCCAGCAGCTTGGCGGGGACAGATACGCAGTTTTTT. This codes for CASSLAGTDTQFF.

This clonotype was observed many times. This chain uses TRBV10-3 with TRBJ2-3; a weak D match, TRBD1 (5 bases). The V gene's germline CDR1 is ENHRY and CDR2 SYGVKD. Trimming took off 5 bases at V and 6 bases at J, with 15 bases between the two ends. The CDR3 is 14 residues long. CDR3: CAISPGQGGDTQYF. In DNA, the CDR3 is TGTGCCATCAGTCCAGGCCAGGGTGGTGATACGCAGTATTTT.

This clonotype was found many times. In nucleotides, the CDR3 is TGCAGTGCTAGTGGGGCGGGAGGCCTTAGTGAGCAGTTCTTC. This encodes CSASGAGGLSEQFF. The rearrangement links TRBV20-1 to TRBJ2-1; 8 bases are shared with TRBD2. The CDR3 consists of 14 residues. V shed 3 bases and J 9 bases; nucleotides not matched to a gene: 10. CDR1 is DFQATT, CDR2 SNEGSKA, per germline (reference sequence).

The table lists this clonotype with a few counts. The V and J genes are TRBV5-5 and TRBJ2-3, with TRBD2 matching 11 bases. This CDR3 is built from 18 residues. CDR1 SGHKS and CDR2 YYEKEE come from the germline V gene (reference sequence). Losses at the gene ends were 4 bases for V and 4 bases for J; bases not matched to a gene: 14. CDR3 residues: CASSGGLAGPRGADTQYF. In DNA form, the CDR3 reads TGTGCCAGCAGCGGCGGACTAGCGGGCCCCAGGGGGGCAGATACGCAGTATTTT.

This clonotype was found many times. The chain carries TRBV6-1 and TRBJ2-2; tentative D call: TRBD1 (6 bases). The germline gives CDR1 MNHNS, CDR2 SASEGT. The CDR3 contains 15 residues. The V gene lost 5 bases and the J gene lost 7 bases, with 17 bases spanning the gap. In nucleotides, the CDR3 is TGTGCCAGCAGTCCTACGGGACAAATTGGCGGGGAGCTGTTTTTT. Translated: CASSPTGQIGGELFF.

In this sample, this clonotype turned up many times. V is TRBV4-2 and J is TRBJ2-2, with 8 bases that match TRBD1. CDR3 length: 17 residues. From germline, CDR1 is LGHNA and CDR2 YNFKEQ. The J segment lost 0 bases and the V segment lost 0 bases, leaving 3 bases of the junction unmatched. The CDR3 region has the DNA TGTGCCAGCAGCCAAGAGCCCAGGGGGCCGAACACCGGGGAGCTGTTTTTT. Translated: CASSQEPRGPNTGELFF.

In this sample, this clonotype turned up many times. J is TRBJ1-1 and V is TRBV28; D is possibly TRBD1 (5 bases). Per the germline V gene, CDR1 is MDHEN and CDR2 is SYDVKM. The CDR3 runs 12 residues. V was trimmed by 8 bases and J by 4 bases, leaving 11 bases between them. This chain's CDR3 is CASWGLSTEAFF. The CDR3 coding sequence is TGTGCCAGCTGGGGGTTGAGCACTGAAGCTTTCTTT.

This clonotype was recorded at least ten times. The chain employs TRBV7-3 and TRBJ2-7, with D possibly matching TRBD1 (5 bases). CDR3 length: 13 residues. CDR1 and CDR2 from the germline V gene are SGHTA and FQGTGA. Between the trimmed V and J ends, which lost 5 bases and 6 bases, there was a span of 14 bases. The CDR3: CASSPDFTGEQYF. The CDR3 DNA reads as TGTGCCAGCAGCCCCGATTTTACAGGCGAGCAGTACTTC.

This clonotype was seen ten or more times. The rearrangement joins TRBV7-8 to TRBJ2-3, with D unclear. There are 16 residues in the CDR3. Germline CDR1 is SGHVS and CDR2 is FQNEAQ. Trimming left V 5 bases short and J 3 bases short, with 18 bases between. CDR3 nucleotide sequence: TGTGCCAGCAGCGAAACTGACCTACACAAAACAGATACGCAGTATTTT. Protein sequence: CASSETDLHKTDTQYF.

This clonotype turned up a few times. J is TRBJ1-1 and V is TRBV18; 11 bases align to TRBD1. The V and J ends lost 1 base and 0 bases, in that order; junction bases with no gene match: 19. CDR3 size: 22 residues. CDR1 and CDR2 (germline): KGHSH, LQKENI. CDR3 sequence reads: CASSPLKPGQGGKIKMNTEAFF. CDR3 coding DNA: TGTGCCAGCTCACCACTCAAACCGGGACAGGGGGGGAAGATTAAGATGAACACTGAAGCTTTCTTT.

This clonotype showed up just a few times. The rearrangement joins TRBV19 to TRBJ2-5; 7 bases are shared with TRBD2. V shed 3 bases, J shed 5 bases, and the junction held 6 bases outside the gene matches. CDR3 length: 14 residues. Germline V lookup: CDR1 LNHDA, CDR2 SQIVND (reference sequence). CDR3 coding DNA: TGTGCCAGTAGTATCGGCGGGAGAAGCGAGACCCAGTACTTC. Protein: CASSIGGRSETQYF.

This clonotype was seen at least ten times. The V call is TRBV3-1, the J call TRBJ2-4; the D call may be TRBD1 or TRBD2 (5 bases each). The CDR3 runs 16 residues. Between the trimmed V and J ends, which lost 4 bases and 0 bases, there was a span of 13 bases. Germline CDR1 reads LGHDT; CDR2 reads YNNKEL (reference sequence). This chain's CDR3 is CASSLNGAIAKNIQYF. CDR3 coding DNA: TGTGCCAGCAGCCTCAACGGGGCTATAGCCAAAAACATTCAGTACTTC.

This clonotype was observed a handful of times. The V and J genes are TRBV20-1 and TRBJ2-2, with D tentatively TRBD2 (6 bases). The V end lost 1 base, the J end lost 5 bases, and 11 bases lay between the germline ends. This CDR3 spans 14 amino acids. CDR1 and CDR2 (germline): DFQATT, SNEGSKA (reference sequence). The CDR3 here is CSARGGGSTGELFF. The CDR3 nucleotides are TGCAGTGCTAGAGGTGGGGGGTCGACCGGGGAGCTGTTTTTT.